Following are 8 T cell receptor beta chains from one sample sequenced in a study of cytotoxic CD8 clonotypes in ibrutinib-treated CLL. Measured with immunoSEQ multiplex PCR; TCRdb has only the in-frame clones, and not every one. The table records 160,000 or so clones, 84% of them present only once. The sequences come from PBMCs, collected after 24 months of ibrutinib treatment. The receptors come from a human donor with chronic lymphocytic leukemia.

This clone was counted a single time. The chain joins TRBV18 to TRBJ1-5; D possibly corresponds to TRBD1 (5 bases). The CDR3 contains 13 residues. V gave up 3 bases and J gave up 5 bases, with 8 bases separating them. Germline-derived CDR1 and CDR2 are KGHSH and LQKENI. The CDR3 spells CASSPRGDQPQHF. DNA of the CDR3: TGTGCCAGCTCACCCCGGGGGGATCAGCCCCAGCATTTT.

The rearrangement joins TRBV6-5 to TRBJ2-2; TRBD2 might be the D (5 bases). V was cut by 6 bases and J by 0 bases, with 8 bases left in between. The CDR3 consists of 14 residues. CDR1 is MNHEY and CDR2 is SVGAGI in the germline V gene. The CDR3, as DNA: TGTGCCAGCAGGGACTTCACGAACACCGGGGAGCTGTTTTTT. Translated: CASRDFTNTGELFF.

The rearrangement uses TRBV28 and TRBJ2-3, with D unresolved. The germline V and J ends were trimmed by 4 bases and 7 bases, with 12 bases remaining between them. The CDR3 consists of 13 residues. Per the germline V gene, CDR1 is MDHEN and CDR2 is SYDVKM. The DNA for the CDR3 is TGTGCCAGCAGTTGGCACAGCAGGAATACGCAGTATTTT. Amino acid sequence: CASSWHSRNTQYF.

The CDR3 here is CASTRGVTIMDTEAFF. The CDR3, as DNA: TGTGCCAGCACCCGGGGGGTGACAATAATGGACACTGAAGCTTTCTTT. This chain links TRBV28 with TRBJ1-1; perhaps TRBD1 as D (5 bases). The CDR3 covers 16 residues. Germline assignment: CDR1 MDHEN and CDR2 SYDVKM. Trimming removed 7 bases at V and 3 bases at J, with 21 bases between.

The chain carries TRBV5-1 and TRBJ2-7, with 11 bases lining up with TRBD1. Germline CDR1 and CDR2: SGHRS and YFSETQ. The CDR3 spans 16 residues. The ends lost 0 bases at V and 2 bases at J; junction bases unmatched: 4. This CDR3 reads CASSLGPGQGAYEQYF. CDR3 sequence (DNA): TGCGCCAGCAGCTTGGGGCCGGGACAGGGGGCCTACGAGCAGTACTTC.

The CDR3 DNA reads TGTGCCAGCAGCTTGGGGGTGAGGCAGAGCAATCAGCCCCAGCATTTT. Protein product: CASSLGVRQSNQPQHF. The chain employs TRBV5-6 and TRBJ1-5; D call uncertain. Germline V CDR1 and CDR2: SGHDT, YYEEEE. The CDR3 is 16 residues long. Trimming removed 0 bases from V and 1 base from J, with 11 bases in between.

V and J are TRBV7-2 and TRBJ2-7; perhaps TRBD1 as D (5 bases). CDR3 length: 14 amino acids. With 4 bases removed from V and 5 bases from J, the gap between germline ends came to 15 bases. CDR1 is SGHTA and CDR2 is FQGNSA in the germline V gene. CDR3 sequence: CASSSDGARHEQYF. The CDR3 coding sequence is TGTGCCAGCAGCTCGGATGGGGCTAGGCACGAGCAGTACTTC.

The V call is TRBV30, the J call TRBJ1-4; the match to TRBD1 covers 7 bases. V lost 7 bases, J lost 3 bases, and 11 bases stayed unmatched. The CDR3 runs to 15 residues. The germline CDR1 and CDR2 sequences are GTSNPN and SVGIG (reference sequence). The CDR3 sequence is CASSRQGKANEKLFF. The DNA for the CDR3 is TGTGCCTCGTCACGACAGGGCAAAGCTAATGAAAAACTGTTTTTT.